The text below deals with one TCR beta chain. Assay used: immunoSEQ multiplex PCR; TCRdb lists only in-frame clones, some missing. The sample gives about 43,000 clones, 88% of which show up once; roughly 5.6% is in the top ten. This sample is drawn from a study of T cell changes during pregnancy in multiple sclerosis. The origin of this receptor is a female donor in good health, enrolled as a control in a pregnancy study. The source was peripheral blood, collected in the first trimester of pregnancy.

The CDR3 coding sequence is TGTGCCAGCAGTGAAGTGGGGCTGGGGTCCTACGAGCAGTACTTC. The encoded protein is CASSEVGLGSYEQYF. The chain combines TRBV6-1 with TRBJ2-7; D might be TRBD1 (5 bases). Germline V CDR1 and CDR2: MNHNS, SASEGT. V dropped 1 base and J dropped 1 base, with 11 bases sitting between them. This CDR3 has 15 amino acids.